The sample holds many counts of the clone carrying this T cell receptor (beta chain). Its antigen is not known. These data come from a study of T-cell reconstitution after alpha-beta-depleted transplantation in children. Notes on the study in general: Alpha-beta T cells about two months after transplant reportedly derived from several hundred expanded graft clones. Elevated TCRbeta diversity at day 60 was traced, in some patients, to surviving recipient T cells and thymic progenitors. Newly produced T cells mostly accounted for T-cell counts and diversity one year post-transplant.

J was trimmed by 5 bases and V by 1 base; bases with no gene match: 8. Germline CDR1 is DFQATT and CDR2 is SNEGSKA (reference sequence). The CDR3 runs to 15 residues. The TCRbeta library incorporated unique molecular identifiers. TCRdb reprocessed the PCR reads via MiXCR and lists one record per CDR3 protein. The repertoire has hundreds of thousands of distinct CDR3 sequences, around 13% of them found once; the top ten carry 0.79%. The chain couples TRBV20-1 to TRBJ1-2, with 9 positions matching TRBD1. The sequence derives from a girl aged 2 to 9 with congenital amegakaryocytic thrombocytopenia, due to receive a stem cell transplant. Specimen: PBMCs, collected before TCRalphabeta/CD19-depleted stem cell transplant. CDR3 region: CSARASGQGYYGYTF. The CDR3 bases are TGCAGTGCTAGAGCCTCGGGACAGGGATATTATGGCTACACCTTC.